The 14 T cell receptor beta chains reported below all come from one sample, sequenced in a study of shared clonotypes between healthy human individuals. Libraries were prepared by immunoSEQ multiplex PCR; TCRdb keeps only in-frame clonotypes and omits some of them. The sample lists more than 1,200,000 clones; just under 99% were seen once. The material sequenced was naive CD4+ T cells sorted from blood. Sample subset: CD45RA+ positively selected. These receptors were obtained from a young man in good health.

The chain carries TRBV5-6 and TRBJ2-2; 11 positions match TRBD2. Germline CDR1 reads SGHDT; CDR2 reads YYEEEE. The CDR3 is made up of 16 amino acids. The trim removed 4 bases at V and 4 bases at J, leaving 6 bases unmatched. CDR3 loop: CASSPLLAGVTGELFF. CDR3 DNA: TGTGCCAGCAGCCCACTACTAGCGGGAGTCACCGGGGAGCTGTTTTTT. Variable domain in full (rest from reference TRBV5-6 and TRBJ2-2): DAGVTQSPTHLIKTRGQQVTLRCSPKSGHDTVSWYQQALGQGPQFIFQYYEEEERQRGNFPDRFSGHQFPNYSSELNVNALLLGDSALYLCASSPLLAGVTGELFFGEGSRLTVL.

V is TRBV14 and J is TRBJ2-7; 9 nucleotides line up with TRBD2. Germline CDR1 and CDR2: SGHDN and FVKESK. J was trimmed by 3 bases and V by 10 bases; bases with no gene match: 7. The CDR3 consists of 13 residues. Here the CDR3 reads CATKLSGSYEQYF. DNA for the CDR3: TGTGCCACCAAGCTTAGCGGGAGCTACGAGCAGTACTTC.

This clone appeared a single time. The chain couples TRBV28 to TRBJ1-5; no definite D call. V lost 6 bases and J lost 0, with 12 bases in between. The CDR3 has 15 amino acids. Germline-derived CDR1 and CDR2 are MDHEN and SYDVKM. The CDR3 DNA is TGTGCCAGCAGCCCCGGACGGTATAGCAATCAGCCCCAGCATTTT. This gives the protein CASSPGRYSNQPQHF.

V usage is TRBV28 and J usage is TRBJ2-7; TRBD1 agrees at 12 bases. The length of the CDR3 is 18 residues. Germline loops: CDR1 MDHEN, CDR2 SYDVKM. V trimming: 2 bases; J trimming: 4 bases; junction bases outside the gene matches: 12. The CDR3 sequence is CASSLGGPGTGGGYEQYF. CDR3 bases: TGTGCCAGCAGTTTAGGGGGCCCCGGGACAGGGGGCGGGTACGAGCAGTACTTC.

The CDR3: CASRRGTSESEQYF. In nucleotides, the CDR3 is TGTGCCAGCAGAAGAGGGACTAGCGAGTCCGAGCAGTACTTC. The gene calls are TRBV7-2 and TRBJ2-7, with TRBD2 identical over 10 bases. Germline V gives CDR1 SGHTA, CDR2 FQGNSA. The CDR3 is made up of 14 amino acids. The J segment lost 6 bases and the V segment lost 6 bases, leaving 8 bases of the junction unmatched.

The chain links TRBV9 to TRBJ2-2; TRBD1 agrees at 8 bases. V gave up 2 bases and J gave up 4 bases; unmatched junction bases: 19. The CDR3 has 20 amino acids. The V gene's germline CDR1 is SGDLS and CDR2 YYNGEE. The CDR3 region is CASSVGQGGSGHLGTGELFF. The DNA of the CDR3 is TGTGCCAGCAGCGTTGGACAGGGTGGTAGCGGACACTTGGGCACCGGGGAGCTGTTTTTT.

The V gene is TRBV6-1, the J gene TRBJ1-4; maybe TRBD1 (5 bases). The CDR3 is made up of 14 amino acids. Trimming took off 3 bases at V and 7 bases at J, with 12 bases between the two ends. Per germline, CDR1 MNHNS and CDR2 SASEGT. The CDR3 DNA sequence: TGTGCCAGCAGTGAGGTCCAGGGAGGTGAAAAACTGTTTTTT. Encoded protein: CASSEVQGGEKLFF.

This chain connects TRBV10-3 to TRBJ1-2; 7 nucleotides align to TRBD1. Germline V gene lookup returns CDR1 ENHRY and CDR2 SYGVKD. V lost 11 bases, J lost 4 bases, and 16 bases stayed unmatched. The CDR3 runs to 15 residues. The CDR3 DNA is TGTGCCTCCATCCGGGAGGGAGGGGGCGGCTATGGCTACACCTTC. Protein: CASIREGGGGYGYTF.

This rearrangement joins TRBV6-1 to TRBJ1-5; D remains unclear. The V end was cut by 6 bases, the J end by 0 bases, with 9 bases between. Germline V lookup: CDR1 MNHNS, CDR2 SASEGT. The CDR3 spans 14 residues. CDR3 DNA sequence: TGTGCCAGCAGACCACCCTATAGCAATCAGCCCCAGCATTTT. It translates to CASRPPYSNQPQHF.

V usage is TRBV28 and J usage is TRBJ1-5; D possibly corresponds to TRBD1 (5 bases). CDR1 MDHEN and CDR2 SYDVKM come from the germline V gene. The CDR3 is 14 amino acids. V dropped 3 bases and J dropped 10 bases, with 16 bases sitting between them. The CDR3 DNA is TGTGCCAGCAGTTTCGGAAGGGGCCGGGGACCCCAGCATTTT. It translates to CASSFGRGRGPQHF.

This sequence joins TRBV5-4 and TRBJ2-3; TRBD2 is a possible D gene (6 bases). With 3 bases removed from V and 3 bases from J, the gap between germline ends came to 8 bases. The length of the CDR3 is 13 residues. Germline V gene lookup returns CDR1 SGHNT and CDR2 YYREEE (reference sequence). Here the CDR3 DNA reads TGTGCCAGCAGCTCGGCGGGAACAGATACGCAGTATTTT. Protein: CASSSAGTDTQYF.

The chain uses TRBV9 and TRBJ2-1; 11 positions agree with TRBD2. The junction had 12 bases not matched to a gene; V was cut back by 0 bases and J by 1 base. The V gene's germline CDR1 is SGDLS and CDR2 YYNGEE. This CDR3 has 20 residues. CDR3 protein: CASSVAPLLGLAVSYNEQFF. CDR3 in DNA: TGTGCCAGCAGCGTAGCCCCGCTCCTGGGACTAGCGGTTTCCTACAATGAGCAGTTCTTC.

Details on this clone: One end of the junction fails to match germline, which may point to a read error. The chain combines TRBV15 with TRBJ2-3; D might be TRBD1 (5 bases). CDR1 LNHNV and CDR2 YYDKDF come from the germline V gene (reference sequence). The CDR3 extends over 13 amino acids. The CDR3 loop reads CATSRDPTGTQYF. The DNA of the CDR3 is TGTGCCACCAGCAGAGATCCAACAGGTACGCAGTATTTT. Supplemented by reference TRBV15 and TRBJ2-3, the full variable domain reads DAMVIQNPRYQVTQFGKPVTLSCSQTLNHNVMYWYQQKSSQAPKLLFHYYDKDFNNEADTPDNFQSRRPNTSFCFLDIRSPGLGDTAMYLCATSRDPTGTQYFGPGTRLTVL.

This chain uses TRBV4-3 with TRBJ2-1, with D perhaps matching TRBD2 (8 bases). The V and J ends lost 4 bases and 6 bases respectively, with 31 bases between them. Germline V gene lookup returns CDR1 LGHNA and CDR2 YSLEER. CDR3 length equals 20 residues. In DNA form, the CDR3 reads TGCGCCAGCAGCCTCAGATCCCTAACAACTAGCGGACAGGCCCTCAATGAGCAGTTCTTC. This sequence encodes CASSLRSLTTSGQALNEQFF.